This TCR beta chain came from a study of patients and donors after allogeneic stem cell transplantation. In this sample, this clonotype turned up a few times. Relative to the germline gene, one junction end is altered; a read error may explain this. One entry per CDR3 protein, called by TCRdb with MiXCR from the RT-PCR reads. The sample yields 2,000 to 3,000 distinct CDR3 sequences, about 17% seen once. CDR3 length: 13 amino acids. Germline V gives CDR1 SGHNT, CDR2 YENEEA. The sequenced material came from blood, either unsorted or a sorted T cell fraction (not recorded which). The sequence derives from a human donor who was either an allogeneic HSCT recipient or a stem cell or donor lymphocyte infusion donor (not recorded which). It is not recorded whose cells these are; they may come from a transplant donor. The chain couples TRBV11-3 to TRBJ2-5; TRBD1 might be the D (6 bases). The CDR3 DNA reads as TGTGCCAGCAGCTTCCAGGGGCAAGGGACCCAGTACTTC. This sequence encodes CASSFQGQGTQYF. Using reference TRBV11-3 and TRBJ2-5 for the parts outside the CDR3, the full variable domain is EAGVVQSPRYKIIEKKQPVAFWCNPISGHNTLYWYLQNLGQGPELLIRYENEEAVDDSQLPKDRFSAERLKGVDSTLKIQPAELGDSAVYLCASSFQGQGTQYFGPGTRLLVL.